The 5 T cell receptor beta chains listed next were all sequenced from one sample in a study of blood T cell repertoires in COVID-19. Generated by immunoSEQ multiplex PCR, the TCRdb table keeps only in-frame clones and is missing some. Of about 84,000 clones listed, approximately 83% were seen once; the top ten hold about 29%. The sequenced material came from peripheral blood. These receptors came from an elderly woman with acute or convalescent COVID-19.

The rearrangement links TRBV9 to TRBJ1-1; unclear D gene. CDR3 length: 16 residues. Trimming pared 0 bases from V and 4 bases from J, leaving 16 bases between. CDR1 SGDLS and CDR2 YYNGEE come from the germline V gene. The CDR3 region is CASSVASSGVITEAFF. DNA of the CDR3: TGTGCCAGCAGCGTAGCTTCCAGCGGGGTAATCACTGAAGCTTTCTTT.

This chain connects TRBV6-1 to TRBJ1-5; TRBD1 is a possible D gene (6 bases). Germline CDR1 MNHNS, CDR2 SASEGT. Trimming cost V 2 bases and J 6 bases, with 17 bases left between them. The CDR3 consists of 16 residues. The CDR3 DNA reads as TGTGCCAGCAGTGAATTTGTACAGGGCGGTGGTCAGCCCCAGCATTTT. This codes for CASSEFVQGGGQPQHF.

This rearrangement joins TRBV3-1 (or the pseudogene TRBV3-2) to TRBJ2-2, with D maybe TRBD1 (5 bases). Germline lookup yields CDR1 LGHDT and CDR2 YNNKEL (reference sequence). Trimming removed 0 bases at V and 0 bases at J, with 8 bases between. The CDR3 has 16 amino acids. CDR3 sequence (DNA): TGTGCCAGCAGCCAAGAGGGGCTAGCGAACACCGGGGAGCTGTTTTTT. This gives the protein CASSQEGLANTGELFF.

This chain links TRBV18 with TRBJ2-7; 8 nucleotides line up with TRBD1. Germline V gene sequence: CDR1 KGHSH, CDR2 LQKENI. Trimming removed 3 bases from V and 3 bases from J; junction bases left unmatched: 1. The CDR3 length is 13 residues. CDR3 amino acids: CASSPGQDYEQYF. The DNA of the CDR3 is TGTGCCAGCTCACCGGGACAGGACTACGAGCAGTACTTC.

J is TRBJ2-5 and V is TRBV9; weak D call: TRBD2 (6 bases). The CDR3 totals 15 residues. Trimming cost V 0 bases and J 1 base, with 10 bases left between them. From germline, CDR1 is SGDLS and CDR2 YYNGEE. The CDR3 spells CASSVATSLQETQYF. The CDR3 coding sequence is TGTGCCAGCAGCGTAGCTACTAGCCTCCAAGAGACCCAGTACTTC.